This is a list of T cell receptor beta chains from one sample in a study of T cell changes during pregnancy in multiple sclerosis. Profiling relied on immunoSEQ multiplex PCR, and the TCRdb table lists in-frame clones only, not all of them. Of 100,000 or so clones in the sample, about 89% were seen once. Sequencing was performed on peripheral blood, taken after pregnancy. The receptors derive from a female donor with multiple sclerosis, enrolled in a pregnancy study. The CDR3 runs from the conserved cysteine through the conserved F or W. The D gene is left open where the match is weak. Rows may omit the clone size; those that give it use once, few, many or a size class.

NA | TRBJ1-1 | TRBV27 | 14 | NA | CASSLSPKNTEAFF | TGTGCCAGCAGTTTATCTCCCAAGAACACTGAAGCTTTCTTT
NA | TRBJ1-4 | TRBV29-1 | 15 | NA | CSVEDLGQGKAKLFF | TGCAGCGTTGAAGATTTAGGGCAGGGGAAGGCAAAACTGTTTTTT
once | TRBJ1-1 | TRBV18 | 14 | NA | CASSRKQGNTEAFF | TGTGCCAGCTCGCGGAAACAGGGGAACACTGAAGCTTTCTTT
NA | TRBJ2-3 | TRBV5-1 | 12 | NA | CASTGESDTQYF | TGCGCCAGCACGGGGGAGTCAGATACGCAGTATTTT
NA | TRBJ2-7 | TRBV27 | 13 | NA | CASSPGQDYEQYF | TGTGCCAGCAGTCCGGGACAAGACTACGAGCAGTACTTC
NA | TRBJ2-5 | TRBV9 | 15 | TRBD2 | CASSVSAGDQETQYF | TGTGCCAGCAGCGTATCAGCGGGGGACCAAGAGACCCAGTACTTC
NA | TRBJ2-7 | TRBV6-5 | 16 | TRBD1 | CASSYSPGTGAYEQYF | TGTGCCAGCAGTTACTCACCCGGGACAGGGGCCTACGAGCAGTACTTC
NA | TRBJ1-4 | TRBV18 | 15 | NA | CASSPRTAQGEKLFF | TGTGCCAGCTCACCACGTACAGCCCAGGGTGAAAAACTGTTTTTT
NA | TRBJ2-4 | TRBV19 | 12 | NA | CASGQGRDIQYF | TGTGCCAGTGGGCAGGGTCGGGACATTCAGTACTTC
NA | TRBJ2-7 | TRBV18 | 14 | NA | CASSPSTGNYEQYF | TGTGCCAGCTCACCCTCTACAGGGAACTACGAGCAGTACTTC
NA | TRBJ1-3 | TRBV7-2 | 16 | NA | CASSLGGATSGNTIYF | TGTGCCAGCAGCTTGGGGGGGGCTACCTCTGGAAACACCATATATTTT
NA | TRBJ2-3 | TRBV7-9 | 15 | TRBD1 | CASSSGTGVRDTQYF | TGTGCCAGCAGCTCCGGGACAGGGGTGAGAGATACGCAGTATTTT
NA | TRBJ2-3 | TRBV18 | 14 | TRBD1 | CASSVTGYSDTQYF | TGTGCCAGCTCGGTGACAGGGTACTCGGATACGCAGTATTTT
NA | TRBJ2-7 | TRBV18 | 16 | TRBD2 | CASSLNLGLVFDEQYF | TGTGCCAGCTCACTGAACCTGGGACTAGTTTTCGACGAGCAGTACTTC
NA | TRBJ2-3 | TRBV5-1 | 15 | TRBD2 | CASSSRGGSADTQYF | TGCGCCAGCAGCTCGCGGGGGGGGTCTGCAGATACGCAGTATTTT
NA | TRBJ1-5 | TRBV7-9 | 15 | NA | CASSLAIWGQEPQHF | TGTGCCAGCAGCTTAGCGATATGGGGGCAGGAGCCCCAGCATTTT
NA | TRBJ2-3 | TRBV27 | 17 | TRBD2 | CASSPRLLAGLLDTQYF | TGTGCCAGCAGTCCCCGGCTATTGGCGGGACTATTGGATACGCAGTATTTT
NA | TRBJ2-3 | TRBV30 | 15 | NA | CAWSVKTAWADTQYF | TGTGCCTGGAGTGTCAAGACAGCCTGGGCGGATACGCAGTATTTT
NA | TRBJ2-5 | TRBV5-5 | 17 | TRBD2 | CASSLSLAGGLRETQYF | TGTGCCAGCAGCTTGTCTCTCGCGGGGGGGCTTCGAGAGACCCAGTACTTC
NA | TRBJ1-2 | TRBV6-5 | 13 | TRBD1 | CASSPLGGRAYTF | TGTGCCAGCAGCCCTTTAGGGGGCAGGGCCTACACCTTC
NA | TRBJ1-1 | TRBV4-2 | 13 | TRBD1 | CASSQDRDTEAFF | TGTGCCAGCAGCCAGGACAGGGACACTGAAGCTTTCTTT
once | TRBJ2-3 | TRBV9 | 15 | NA | CASSALGLGTDTQYF | TGTGCCAGCAGCGCGTTGGGGCTAGGGACAGATACGCAGTATTTT
NA | TRBJ1-4 | TRBV6-6 | 15 | TRBD1 | CASSYSGQGFEKLFF | TGTGCCAGCAGCTACTCCGGACAGGGGTTCGAAAAACTGTTTTTT
NA | TRBJ2-7 | TRBV6-5 | 14 | NA | CASSYIRGPYEQYF | TGTGCCAGCAGTTACATAAGGGGTCCCTACGAGCAGTACTTC
NA | TRBJ1-6 | TRBV19 | 12 | NA | CASSIGDSPLHF | TGTGCCAGTAGTATCGGGGATTCACCCCTCCACTTT
NA | TRBJ2-2 | TRBV7-3 | 15 | NA | CASSPLGRWNGELFF | TGTGCCAGCAGCCCCTTGGGGAGGTGGAACGGGGAGCTGTTTTTT
few | TRBJ2-2 | TRBV5-5 | 14 | NA | CATEITANTGELFF | TGTGCCACCGAGATCACAGCGAACACCGGGGAGCTGTTTTTT
NA | TRBJ1-2 | TRBV27 | 15 | NA | CASSPVGTQESGYTF | TGTGCCAGCAGTCCAGTTGGGACTCAGGAGTCCGGCTACACCTTC
NA | TRBJ2-5 | TRBV5-1 | 16 | TRBD1 | CASSLSPQGAGETQYF | TGCGCCAGCAGCTTGTCCCCACAGGGGGCTGGGGAGACCCAGTACTTC
NA | TRBJ2-5 | TRBV7-7 | 15 | NA | CASSSQDSYQETQYF | TGTGCTAGCAGCTCCCAAGACAGCTACCAAGAGACCCAGTACTTC
NA | TRBJ1-6 | TRBV7-2 | 12 | NA | CASSLGEGGVHF | TGTGCCAGCAGCTTAGGAGAAGGAGGGGTCCACTTT
NA | TRBJ1-4 | TRBV7-9 | 13 | NA | CASSQHRETKLFF | TGTGCCAGCAGCCAACACAGGGAGACAAAACTGTTTTTT
NA | TRBJ2-1 | TRBV5-6 | 12 | NA | CASSFGSEGQFF | TGTGCCAGCAGCTTTGGGTCGGAGGGGCAGTTCTTC
once | TRBJ1-1 | TRBV27 | 14 | NA | CASSSTGGNTEAFF | TGTGCCAGCAGTTCAACGGGGGGGAACACTGAAGCTTTCTTT
NA | TRBJ1-5 | TRBV12-5 | 15 | NA | CASGLVPGRDQPQHF | TGTGCTAGTGGTTTGGTACCGGGGAGGGATCAGCCCCAGCATTTT
NA | TRBJ1-3 | TRBV6-1 | 17 | NA | CASSVRQSGDSGNTIYF | TGTGCCAGCAGTGTAAGACAGTCGGGGGACTCTGGAAACACCATATATTTT
NA | TRBJ1-3 | TRBV6-5 | 14 | NA | CASSCDRPGNTIYF | TGTGCCAGCAGTTGTGACAGGCCTGGAAACACCATATATTTT
NA | TRBJ2-5 | TRBV7-7 | 17 | TRBD2 | CASSLRSPAGGGETQYF | TGTGCTAGCAGCTTACGTTCGCCAGCGGGGGGTGGGGAGACCCAGTACTTC
NA | TRBJ1-6 | TRBV7-3 | 16 | TRBD1 | CASSLTGQGVRSPLHF | TGTGCCAGCAGCTTAACGGGACAGGGAGTCCGATCACCCCTCCACTTT
NA | TRBJ2-7 | TRBV30 | 14 | TRBD1 | CAAGAGTVTYEQYF | TGTGCCGCAGGGGCCGGGACAGTAACCTACGAGCAGTACTTC
NA | TRBJ1-2 | TRBV4-1 | 14 | NA | CASSVVPANYGYTF | TGCGCCAGCAGCGTGGTTCCAGCTAACTATGGCTACACCTTC
NA | TRBJ2-7 | TRBV6-5 | 15 | TRBD2 | CASTRGASGVYEQYF | TGTGCCAGCACCCGGGGAGCTAGCGGGGTTTACGAGCAGTACTTC
NA | TRBJ1-1 | TRBV13 | 13 | NA | CASSLDSGTEAFF | TGTGCCAGCAGCCTAGACAGCGGCACTGAAGCTTTCTTT
NA | TRBJ1-2 | TRBV7-2 | 14 | NA | CASSLEVRNYGYTF | TGTGCCAGCAGCTTAGAAGTCAGAAACTATGGCTACACCTTC
NA | TRBJ1-2 | TRBV5-1 | 13 | TRBD1 | CASSPDRGSGYTF | TGCGCCAGCAGCCCAGACAGGGGAAGTGGCTACACCTTC
NA | TRBJ2-7 | TRBV6-1 | 18 | NA | CASSEILRRGPESYEQYF | TGTGCCAGCAGTGAAATTTTACGGCGGGGGCCTGAAAGTTACGAGCAGTACTTC
NA | TRBJ1-5 | TRBV18 | 16 | TRBD1 | CASSPMGQSSGQPQHF | TGTGCCAGCTCCCCTATGGGACAGTCCTCCGGTCAGCCCCAGCATTTT
NA | TRBJ2-3 | TRBV5-1 | 15 | NA | CASSLSHPYTDTQYF | TGCGCCAGCAGCTTGTCCCACCCCTACACAGATACGCAGTATTTT
NA | TRBJ2-3 | TRBV5-6 | 13 | NA | CASTRGGTDTQYF | TGTGCCAGCACTCGCGGGGGCACAGATACGCAGTATTTT
NA | TRBJ1-3 | TRBV4-1 | 17 | NA | CASSQEGLGGTGNTIYF | TGCGCCAGCAGCCAAGAGGGTCTGGGGGGTACTGGAAACACCATATATTTT
NA | TRBJ2-7 | TRBV4-1 | 17 | NA | CASSQAGFVIRSYEQYF | TGCGCCAGCAGCCAAGCGGGATTCGTTATTCGGTCCTACGAGCAGTACTTC
NA | TRBJ1-5 | TRBV5-6 | 13 | TRBD1 | CASSSGTDQPQHF | TGTGCCAGCAGCTCGGGGACAGATCAGCCCCAGCATTTT
NA | TRBJ2-7 | TRBV19 | 14 | TRBD1 | CASSPWTGAGEQYF | TGTGCCAGTAGTCCGTGGACAGGGGCCGGGGAGCAGTACTTC